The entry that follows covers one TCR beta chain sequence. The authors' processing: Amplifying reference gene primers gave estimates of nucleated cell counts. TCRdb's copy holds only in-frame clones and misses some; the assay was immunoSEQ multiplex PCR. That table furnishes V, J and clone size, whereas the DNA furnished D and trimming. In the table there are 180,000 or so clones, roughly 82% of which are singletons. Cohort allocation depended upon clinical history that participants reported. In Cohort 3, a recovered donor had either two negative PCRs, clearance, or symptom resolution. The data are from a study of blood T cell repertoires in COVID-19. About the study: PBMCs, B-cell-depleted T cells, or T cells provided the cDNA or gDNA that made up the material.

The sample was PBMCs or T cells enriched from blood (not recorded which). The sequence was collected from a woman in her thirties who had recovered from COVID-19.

The CDR3 here is CASGRETSAVNEQFF. DNA for the CDR3: TGCGCCAGCGGGCGGGAGACATCCGCAGTTAATGAGCAGTTCTTC. J is TRBJ2-1 and V is TRBV10-2; TRBD2 agrees at 7 bases. Trimming at V came to 8 bases and at J to 7 bases, leaving 14 bases not matched to a gene. The germline CDR1 and CDR2 sequences are WSHSY and SAAADI. The CDR3 is 15 amino acids.